This T cell receptor (beta chain) appears in the sequencing data of a study of blood T cell repertoires in COVID-19. The assay was immunoSEQ multiplex PCR, and TCRdb's table has in-frame clones only and misses some. This table holds around 260,000 clones, approximately 86% found once. Germline loops: CDR1 LNHDA, CDR2 SQIVND (reference sequence). The CDR3 sequence is 14 residues long. V trimming: 7 bases; J trimming: 6 bases; junction bases outside the gene matches: 10. Sequenced sample: peripheral blood. The rearrangement links TRBV19 to TRBJ2-3; 7 bases line up with TRBD2. The receptor was derived from a human donor in a cohort sampled during active COVID-19. In nucleotides, the CDR3 is TGTGCCAGTACCCCCGGTGGGAGGGCGGATACGCAGTATTTT. As protein: CASTPGGRADTQYF. Full variable domain (missing parts from reference TRBV19 and TRBJ2-3): DGGITQSPKYLFRKEGQNVTLSCEQNLNHDAMYWYRQDPGQGLRLIYYSQIVNDFQKGDIAEGYSVSREKKESFPLTVTSAQKNPTAFYLCASTPGGRADTQYFGPGTRLTVL.